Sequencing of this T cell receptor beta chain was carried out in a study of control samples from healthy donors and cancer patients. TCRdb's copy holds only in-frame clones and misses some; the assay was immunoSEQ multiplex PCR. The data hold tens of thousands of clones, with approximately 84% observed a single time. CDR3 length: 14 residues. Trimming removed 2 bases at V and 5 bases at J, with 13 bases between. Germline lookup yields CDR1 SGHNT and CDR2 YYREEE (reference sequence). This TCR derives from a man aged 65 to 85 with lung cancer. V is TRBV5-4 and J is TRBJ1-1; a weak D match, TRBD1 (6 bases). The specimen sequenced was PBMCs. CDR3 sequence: CASSFTGRETEAFF. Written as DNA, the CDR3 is TGTGCCAGCAGCTTTACAGGGAGAGAGACTGAAGCTTTCTTT.